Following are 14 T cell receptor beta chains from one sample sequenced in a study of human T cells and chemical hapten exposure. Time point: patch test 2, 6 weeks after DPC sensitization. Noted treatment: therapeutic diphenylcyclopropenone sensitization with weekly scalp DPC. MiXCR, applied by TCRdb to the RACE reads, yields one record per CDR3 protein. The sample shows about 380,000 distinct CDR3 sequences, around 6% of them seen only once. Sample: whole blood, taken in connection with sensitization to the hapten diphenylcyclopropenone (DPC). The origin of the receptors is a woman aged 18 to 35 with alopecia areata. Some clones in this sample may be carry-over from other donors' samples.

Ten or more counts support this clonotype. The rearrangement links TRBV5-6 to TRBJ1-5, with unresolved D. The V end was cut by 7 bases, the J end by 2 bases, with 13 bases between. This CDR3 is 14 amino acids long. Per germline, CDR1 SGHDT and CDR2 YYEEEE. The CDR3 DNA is TGTGCCAGCTGCAACTGGGGAGGCAATCAGCCCCAGCATTTT. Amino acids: CASCNWGGNQPQHF.

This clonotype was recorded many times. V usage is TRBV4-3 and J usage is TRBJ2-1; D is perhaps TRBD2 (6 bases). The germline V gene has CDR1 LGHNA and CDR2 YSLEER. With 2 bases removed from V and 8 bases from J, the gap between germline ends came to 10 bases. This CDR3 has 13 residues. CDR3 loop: CASSQRRAYEQFF. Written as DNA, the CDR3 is TGCGCCAGCAGCCAAAGGAGGGCTTATGAGCAGTTCTTC.

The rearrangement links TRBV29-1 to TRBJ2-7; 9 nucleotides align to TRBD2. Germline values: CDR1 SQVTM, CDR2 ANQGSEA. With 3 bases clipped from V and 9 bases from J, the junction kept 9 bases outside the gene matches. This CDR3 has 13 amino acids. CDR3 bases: TGCAGCGTTGACAAGGGATCAGCGGGGGGGCAGTACTTC. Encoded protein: CSVDKGSAGGQYF.

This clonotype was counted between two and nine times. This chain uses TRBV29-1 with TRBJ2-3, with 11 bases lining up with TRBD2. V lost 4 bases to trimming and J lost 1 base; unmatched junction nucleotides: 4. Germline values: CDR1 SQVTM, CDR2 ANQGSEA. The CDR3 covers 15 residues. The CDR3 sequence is CSVAPTSGGTDTQYF. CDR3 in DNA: TGCAGCGTTGCCCCGACTAGCGGGGGCACAGATACGCAGTATTTT.

CDR3 sequence: CSAPGRGNEKLFF. DNA of the CDR3: TGCAGTGCTCCAGGCAGGGGTAATGAAAAACTGTTTTTT. This sequence joins TRBV20-1 and TRBJ1-4, with D perhaps TRBD1 (6 bases). Germline lookup yields CDR1 DFQATT and CDR2 SNEGSKA (reference sequence). Trimming shortened V by 5 bases and J by 4 bases, and 11 bases separated the two germline ends. The CDR3 is made up of 13 amino acids.

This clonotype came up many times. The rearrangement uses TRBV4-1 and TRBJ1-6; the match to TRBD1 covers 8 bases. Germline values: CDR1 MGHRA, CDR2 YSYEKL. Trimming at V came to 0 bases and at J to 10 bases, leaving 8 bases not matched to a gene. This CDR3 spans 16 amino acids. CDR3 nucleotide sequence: TGCGCCAGCAGCCAAGATAGGACAGGGCTGTACTCACCCCTCCACTTT. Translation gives CASSQDRTGLYSPLHF.

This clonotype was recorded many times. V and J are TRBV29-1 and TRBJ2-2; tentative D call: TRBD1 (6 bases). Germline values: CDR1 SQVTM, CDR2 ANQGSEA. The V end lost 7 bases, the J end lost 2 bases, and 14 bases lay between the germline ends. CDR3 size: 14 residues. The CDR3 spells CSAQGSGNTGELFF. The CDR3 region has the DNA TGCAGCGCCCAGGGGTCAGGCAACACCGGGGAGCTGTTTTTT.

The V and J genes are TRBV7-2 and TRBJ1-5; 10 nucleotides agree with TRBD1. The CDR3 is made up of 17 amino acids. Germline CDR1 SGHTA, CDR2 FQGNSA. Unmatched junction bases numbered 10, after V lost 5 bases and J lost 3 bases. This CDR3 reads CASSGGGQGGINQPQHF. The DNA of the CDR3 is TGTGCCAGCAGCGGAGGAGGACAGGGGGGAATCAATCAGCCCCAGCATTTT.

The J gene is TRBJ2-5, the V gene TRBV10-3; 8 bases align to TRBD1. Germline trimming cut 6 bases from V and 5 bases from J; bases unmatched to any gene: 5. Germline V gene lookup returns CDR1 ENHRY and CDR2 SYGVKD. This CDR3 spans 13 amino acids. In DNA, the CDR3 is TGTGCCATCAGGGAGACAGGGGAGGAGACCCAGTACTTC. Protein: CAIRETGEETQYF.

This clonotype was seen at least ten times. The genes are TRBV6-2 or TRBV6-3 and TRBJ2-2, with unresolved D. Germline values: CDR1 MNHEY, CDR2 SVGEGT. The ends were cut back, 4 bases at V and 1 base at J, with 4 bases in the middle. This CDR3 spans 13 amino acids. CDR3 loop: CASSSLNTGELFF. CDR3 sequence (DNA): TGTGCCAGCAGTTCCCTGAACACCGGGGAGCTGTTTTTT.

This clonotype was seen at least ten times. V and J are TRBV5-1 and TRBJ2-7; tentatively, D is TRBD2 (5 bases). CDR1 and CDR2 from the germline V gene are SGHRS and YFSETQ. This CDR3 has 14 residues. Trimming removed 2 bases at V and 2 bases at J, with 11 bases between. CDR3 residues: CASSFEGRTYEQYF. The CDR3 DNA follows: TGCGCCAGCAGCTTTGAGGGTCGAACCTACGAGCAGTACTTC.

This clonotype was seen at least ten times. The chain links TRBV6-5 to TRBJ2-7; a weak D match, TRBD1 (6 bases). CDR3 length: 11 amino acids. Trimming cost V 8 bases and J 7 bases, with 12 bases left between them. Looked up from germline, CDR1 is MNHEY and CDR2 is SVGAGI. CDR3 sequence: CASSQGQEQYF. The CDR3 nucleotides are TGTGCCAGCTCGCAGGGGCAAGAGCAGTACTTC.

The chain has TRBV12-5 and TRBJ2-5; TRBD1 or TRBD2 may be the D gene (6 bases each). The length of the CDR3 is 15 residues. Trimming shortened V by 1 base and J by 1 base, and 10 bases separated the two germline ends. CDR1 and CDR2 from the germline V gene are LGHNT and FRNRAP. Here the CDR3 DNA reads TGTGCTAGTGGTTTGGGGCGGGACACCCAAGAGACCCAGTACTTC. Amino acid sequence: CASGLGRDTQETQYF.

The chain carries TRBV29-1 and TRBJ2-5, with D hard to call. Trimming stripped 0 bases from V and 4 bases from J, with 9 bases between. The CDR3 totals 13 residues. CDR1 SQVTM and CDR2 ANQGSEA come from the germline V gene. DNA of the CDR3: TGCAGCGTTGAAGATTTAAAAGGAGAGACCCAGTACTTC. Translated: CSVEDLKGETQYF.